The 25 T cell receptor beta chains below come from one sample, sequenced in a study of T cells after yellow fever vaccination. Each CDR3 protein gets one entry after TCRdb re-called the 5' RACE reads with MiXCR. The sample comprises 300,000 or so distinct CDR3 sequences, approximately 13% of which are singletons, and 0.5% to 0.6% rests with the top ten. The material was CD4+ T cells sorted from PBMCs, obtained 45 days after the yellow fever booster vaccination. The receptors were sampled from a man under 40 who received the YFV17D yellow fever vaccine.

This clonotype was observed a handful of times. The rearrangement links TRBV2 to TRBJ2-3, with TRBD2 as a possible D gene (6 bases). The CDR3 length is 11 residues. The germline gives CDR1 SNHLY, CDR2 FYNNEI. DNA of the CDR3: TGTGCTCAAGTGGGGGGAGATACGCAGTATTTT. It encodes CAQVGGDTQYF.

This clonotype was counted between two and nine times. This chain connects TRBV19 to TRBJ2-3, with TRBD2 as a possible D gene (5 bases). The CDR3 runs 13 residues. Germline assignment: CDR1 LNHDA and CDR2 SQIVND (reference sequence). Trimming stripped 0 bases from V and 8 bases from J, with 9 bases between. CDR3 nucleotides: TGTGCCAGTAGTATAGATAGCGCCGGTACGCAGTATTTT. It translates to CASSIDSAGTQYF.

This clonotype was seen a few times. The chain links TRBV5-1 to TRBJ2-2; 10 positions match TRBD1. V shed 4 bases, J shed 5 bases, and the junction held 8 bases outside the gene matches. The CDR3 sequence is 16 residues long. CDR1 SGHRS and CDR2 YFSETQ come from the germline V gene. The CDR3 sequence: CASSDPGQGNTGELFF. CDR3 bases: TGCGCCAGCAGCGACCCGGGACAGGGGAATACCGGGGAGCTGTTTTTT. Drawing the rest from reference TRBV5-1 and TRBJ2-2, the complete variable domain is KAGVTQTPRYLIKTRGQQVTLSCSPISGHRSVSWYQQTPGQGLQFLFEYFSETQRNKGNFPGRFSGRQFSNSRSEMNVSTLELGDSALYLCASSDPGQGNTGELFFGEGSRLTVL.

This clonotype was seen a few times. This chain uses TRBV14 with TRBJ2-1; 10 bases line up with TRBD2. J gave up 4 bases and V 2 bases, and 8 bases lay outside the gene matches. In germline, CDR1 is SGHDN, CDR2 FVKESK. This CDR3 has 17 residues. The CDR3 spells CASSQPQRTSGYNEQFF. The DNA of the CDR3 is TGTGCCAGCAGCCAACCTCAGCGGACTAGCGGTTACAATGAGCAGTTCTTC.

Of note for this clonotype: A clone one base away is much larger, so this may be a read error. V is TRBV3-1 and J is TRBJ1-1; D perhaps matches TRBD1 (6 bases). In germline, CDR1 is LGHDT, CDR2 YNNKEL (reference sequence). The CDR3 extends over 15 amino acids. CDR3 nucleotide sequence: TGTGCCAGCAGCCCCTGGGACACCGGGGAAACTGAAGATTTCTTT. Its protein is CASSPWDTGETEDFF.

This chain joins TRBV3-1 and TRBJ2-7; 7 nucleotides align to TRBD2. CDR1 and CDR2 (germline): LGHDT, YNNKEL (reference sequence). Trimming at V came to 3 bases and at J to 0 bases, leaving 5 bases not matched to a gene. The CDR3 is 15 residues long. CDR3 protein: CASSHSSGSSYEQYF. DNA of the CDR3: TGTGCCAGCAGCCACTCTAGCGGAAGCTCCTACGAGCAGTACTTC.

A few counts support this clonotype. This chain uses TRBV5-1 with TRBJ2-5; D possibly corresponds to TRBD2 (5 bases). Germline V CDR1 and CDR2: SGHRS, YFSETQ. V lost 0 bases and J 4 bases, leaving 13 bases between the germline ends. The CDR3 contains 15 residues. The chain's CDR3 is CASSLGSGRAETQYF. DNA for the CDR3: TGCGCCAGCAGCTTGGGAAGCGGCAGAGCAGAGACCCAGTACTTC.

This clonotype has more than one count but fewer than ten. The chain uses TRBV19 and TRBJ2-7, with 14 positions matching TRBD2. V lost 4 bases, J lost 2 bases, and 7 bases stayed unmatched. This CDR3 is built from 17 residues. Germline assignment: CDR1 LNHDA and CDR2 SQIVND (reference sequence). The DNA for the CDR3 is TGTGCCAGTAGTAGAGGGACTAGCGGGAGAACTCCCTACGAGCAGTACTTC. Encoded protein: CASSRGTSGRTPYEQYF. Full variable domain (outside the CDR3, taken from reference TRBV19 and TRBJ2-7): DGGITQSPKYLFRKEGQNVTLSCEQNLNHDAMYWYRQDPGQGLRLIYYSQIVNDFQKGDIAEGYSVSREKKESFPLTVTSAQKNPTAFYLCASSRGTSGRTPYEQYFGPGTRLTVT.

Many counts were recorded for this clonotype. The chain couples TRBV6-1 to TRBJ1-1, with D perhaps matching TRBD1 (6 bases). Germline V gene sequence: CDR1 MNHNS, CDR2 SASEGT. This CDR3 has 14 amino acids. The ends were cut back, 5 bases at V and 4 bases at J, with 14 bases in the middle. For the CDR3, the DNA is TGTGCCAGCAGTCCCGGGGGGGCAGGCACTGAAGCTTTCTTT. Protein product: CASSPGGAGTEAFF.

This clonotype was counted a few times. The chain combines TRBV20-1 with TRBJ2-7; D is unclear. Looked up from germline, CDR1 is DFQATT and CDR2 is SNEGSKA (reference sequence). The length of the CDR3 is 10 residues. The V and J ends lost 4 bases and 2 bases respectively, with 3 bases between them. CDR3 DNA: TGCAGTGCTAACCCCTACGAGCAGTACTTC. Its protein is CSANPYEQYF.

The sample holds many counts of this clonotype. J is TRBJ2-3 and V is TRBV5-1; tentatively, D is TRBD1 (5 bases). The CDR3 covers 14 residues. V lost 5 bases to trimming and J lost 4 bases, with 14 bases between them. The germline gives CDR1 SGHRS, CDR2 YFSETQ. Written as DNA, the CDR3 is TGCGCCAGCAGACCGCAGGGTTCGGCAGATACGCAGTATTTT. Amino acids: CASRPQGSADTQYF.

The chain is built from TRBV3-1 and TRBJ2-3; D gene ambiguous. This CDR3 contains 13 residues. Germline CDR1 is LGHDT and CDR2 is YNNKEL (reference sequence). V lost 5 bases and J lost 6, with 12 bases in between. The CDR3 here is CASSKGPADTQYF. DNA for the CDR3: TGTGCCAGCAGCAAGGGTCCCGCGGATACGCAGTATTTT.

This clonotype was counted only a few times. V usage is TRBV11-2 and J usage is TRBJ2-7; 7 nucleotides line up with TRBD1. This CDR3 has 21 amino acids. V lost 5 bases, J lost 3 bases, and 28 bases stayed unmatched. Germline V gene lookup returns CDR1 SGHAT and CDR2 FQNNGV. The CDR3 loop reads CASSLPRGPRIGFRRDYEQYF. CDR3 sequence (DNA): TGTGCCAGCAGCCTCCCTAGGGGGCCCAGGATTGGGTTTCGTAGGGACTACGAGCAGTACTTC.

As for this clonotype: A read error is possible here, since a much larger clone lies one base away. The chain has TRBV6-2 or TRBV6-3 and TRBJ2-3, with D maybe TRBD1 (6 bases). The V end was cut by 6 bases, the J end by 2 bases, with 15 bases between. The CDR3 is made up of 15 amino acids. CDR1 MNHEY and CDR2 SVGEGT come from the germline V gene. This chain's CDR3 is CASSHFRGSTDTQYF. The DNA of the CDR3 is TGTGCCAGCAGCCACTTCAGGGGATCCACAGATACGCAGTATTTT.

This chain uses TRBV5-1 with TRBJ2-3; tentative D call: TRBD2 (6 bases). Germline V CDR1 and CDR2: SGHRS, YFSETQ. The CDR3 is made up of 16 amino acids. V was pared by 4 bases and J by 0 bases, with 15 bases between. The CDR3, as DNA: TGCGCCAGCAGCCCCGGGGCGGCGGGAAGCACAGATACGCAGTATTTT. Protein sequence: CASSPGAAGSTDTQYF. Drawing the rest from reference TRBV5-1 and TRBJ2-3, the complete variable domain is KAGVTQTPRYLIKTRGQQVTLSCSPISGHRSVSWYQQTPGQGLQFLFEYFSETQRNKGNFPGRFSGRQFSNSRSEMNVSTLELGDSALYLCASSPGAAGSTDTQYFGPGTRLTVL.

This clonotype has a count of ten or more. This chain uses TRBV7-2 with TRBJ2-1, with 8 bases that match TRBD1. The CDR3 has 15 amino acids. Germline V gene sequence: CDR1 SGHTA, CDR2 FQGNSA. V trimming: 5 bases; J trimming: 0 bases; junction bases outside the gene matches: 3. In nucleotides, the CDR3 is TGTGCCAGCAGCCTTGACAGGGGCTCCTACAATGAGCAGTTCTTC. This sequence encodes CASSLDRGSYNEQFF.

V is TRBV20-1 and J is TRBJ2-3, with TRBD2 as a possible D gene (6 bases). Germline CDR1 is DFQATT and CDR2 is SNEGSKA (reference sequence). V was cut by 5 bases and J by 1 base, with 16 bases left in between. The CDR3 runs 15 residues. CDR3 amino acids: CSAPGGASGTDTQYF. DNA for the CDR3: TGCAGTGCTCCCGGCGGGGCTAGCGGCACAGATACGCAGTATTTT.

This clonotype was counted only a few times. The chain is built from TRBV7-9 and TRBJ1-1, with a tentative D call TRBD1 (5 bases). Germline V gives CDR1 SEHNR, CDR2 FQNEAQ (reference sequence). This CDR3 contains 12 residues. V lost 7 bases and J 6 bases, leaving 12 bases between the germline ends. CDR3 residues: CASIAVRAEAFF. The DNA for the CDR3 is TGTGCCAGCATAGCAGTCAGGGCTGAAGCTTTCTTT.

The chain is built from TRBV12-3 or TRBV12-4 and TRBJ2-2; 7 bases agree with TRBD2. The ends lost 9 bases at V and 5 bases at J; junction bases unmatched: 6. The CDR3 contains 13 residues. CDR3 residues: CASSGSVTGELFF. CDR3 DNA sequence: TGTGCCAGTAGCGGGTCGGTTACCGGGGAGCTGTTTTTT.

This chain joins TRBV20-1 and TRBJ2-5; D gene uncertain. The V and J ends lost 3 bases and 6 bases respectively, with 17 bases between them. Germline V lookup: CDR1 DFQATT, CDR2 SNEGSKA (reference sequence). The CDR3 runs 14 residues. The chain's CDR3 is CSARMYYRQKTQYF. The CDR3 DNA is TGCAGTGCTAGGATGTACTATCGTCAAAAGACCCAGTACTTC.

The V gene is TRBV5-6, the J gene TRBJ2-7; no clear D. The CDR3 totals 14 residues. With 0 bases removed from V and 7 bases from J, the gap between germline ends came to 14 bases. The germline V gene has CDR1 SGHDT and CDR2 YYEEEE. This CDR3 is CASSLGGPPLEQYF. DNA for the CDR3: TGTGCCAGCAGCTTGGGGGGTCCTCCTCTGGAGCAGTACTTC.

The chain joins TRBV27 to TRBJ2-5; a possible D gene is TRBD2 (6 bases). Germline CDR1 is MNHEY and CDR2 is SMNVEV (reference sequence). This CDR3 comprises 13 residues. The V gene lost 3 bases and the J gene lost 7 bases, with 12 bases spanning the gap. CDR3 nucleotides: TGTGCCAGCAGTTTGCGTCAGGGAGGGACCCAGTACTTC. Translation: CASSLRQGGTQYF.

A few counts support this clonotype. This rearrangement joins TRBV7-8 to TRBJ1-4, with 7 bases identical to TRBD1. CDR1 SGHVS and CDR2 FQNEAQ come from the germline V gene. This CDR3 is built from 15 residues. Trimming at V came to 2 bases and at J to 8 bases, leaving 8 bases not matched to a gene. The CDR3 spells CASSLTPDRAEKLFF. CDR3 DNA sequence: TGTGCCAGCAGCTTAACCCCAGACAGGGCGGAAAAACTGTTTTTT. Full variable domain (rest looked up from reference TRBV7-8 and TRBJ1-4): GAGVSQSPRYKVAKRGQDVALRCDPISGHVSLFWYQQALGQGPEFLTYFQNEAQLDKSGLPSDRFFAERPEGSVSTLKIQRTQQEDSAVYLCASSLTPDRAEKLFFGSGTQLSVL.

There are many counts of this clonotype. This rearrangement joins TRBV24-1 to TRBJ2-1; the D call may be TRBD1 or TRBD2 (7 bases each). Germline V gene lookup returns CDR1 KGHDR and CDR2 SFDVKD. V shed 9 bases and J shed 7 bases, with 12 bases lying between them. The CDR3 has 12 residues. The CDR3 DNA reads TGTGCCACCGCGCAGGGGGGGAATGAGCAGTTCTTC. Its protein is CATAQGGNEQFF.

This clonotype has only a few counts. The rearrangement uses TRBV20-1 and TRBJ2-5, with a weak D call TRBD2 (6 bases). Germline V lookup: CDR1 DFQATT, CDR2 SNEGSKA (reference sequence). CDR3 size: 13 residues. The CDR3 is CSANRDSQETQYF. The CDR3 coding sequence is TGCAGCGCCAACCGGGACTCACAAGAGACCCAGTACTTC.